Below, 28 T cell receptor beta chains from the same sample are listed, as sequenced in a study of blood T cell repertoires in COVID-19. Measured with immunoSEQ multiplex PCR; TCRdb has only the in-frame clones, and not every one. The table has 200,000 or so clones, roughly four fifths seen once. Sequenced: PBMCs or T cells enriched from blood (not recorded which). These receptors came from a man in his forties or fifties who had recovered from COVID-19.

The chain uses TRBV5-6 and TRBJ2-4; possibly TRBD2 for D (5 bases). Germline-derived CDR1 and CDR2 are SGHDT and YYEEEE. Trimming removed 0 bases at V and 6 bases at J, with 19 bases between. The CDR3 runs 17 residues. DNA of the CDR3: TGTGCCAGCAGCTTGGAGGCATTCACGTCTGGAGGAAACATTCAGTACTTC. As protein: CASSLEAFTSGGNIQYF.

As concerns this clone: A much larger clonotype is one base distant, so this may be a read error. V gene TRBV7-3 combines with J gene TRBJ1-1; D may be TRBD1 (5 bases). CDR1 is SGHTA and CDR2 is FQGTGA in the germline V gene. The CDR3 extends over 13 amino acids. As DNA, the CDR3 is TGTGCCAGCAGCGCGGGACTGAACATTGAAGCTTTCTTT. Its protein product is CASSAGLNIEAFF.

The CDR3 spells CASSGGTSFRYEQYF. The CDR3 nucleotides are TGTGCCAGCAGTGGCGGGACTAGCTTTCGCTACGAGCAGTACTTC. The chain joins TRBV2 to TRBJ2-7; 9 positions match TRBD2. The V segment lost 4 bases and the J segment 3 bases; nucleotides outside the gene matches: 7. The CDR3 is 15 residues long. CDR1 is SNHLY, CDR2 FYNNEI, per germline.

The chain carries TRBV20-1 and TRBJ1-5; the D is unclear. The length of the CDR3 is 14 residues. The V gene's germline CDR1 is DFQATT and CDR2 SNEGSKA (reference sequence). V lost 3 bases and J lost 3, with 12 bases in between. DNA of the CDR3: TGCAGTGCTAGTCGACTGGCAGCCAATCAGCCCCAGCATTTT. It translates to CSASRLAANQPQHF.

The V call is TRBV5-8, the J call TRBJ2-5, with a weak D call TRBD2 (5 bases). Germline CDR1 SGHTS, CDR2 YDEGEE. The CDR3 sequence is 17 residues long. Trimming left V 0 bases short and J 0 bases short, with 15 bases between. CDR3 protein: CASSLAGLGLDQETQYF. The DNA of the CDR3 is TGTGCCAGCAGCTTGGCTGGACTGGGATTAGACCAAGAGACCCAGTACTTC.

This rearrangement joins TRBV5-4 to TRBJ2-2; the match to TRBD1 covers 7 bases. Germline CDR1 and CDR2: SGHNT and YYREEE (reference sequence). V was pared by 4 bases and J by 5 bases, with 8 bases of the junction left unmatched. This CDR3 comprises 15 residues. Here the CDR3 DNA reads TGTGCCAGCAGCCCTCAACAGGGGAAGACCGGGGAGCTGTTTTTT. The encoded protein is CASSPQQGKTGELFF.

J is TRBJ2-3 and V is TRBV6-4, with TRBD1 matching over 7 bases. Germline-derived CDR1 and CDR2 are MRHNA and SNTAGT. The CDR3 loop spans 13 amino acids. Losses at the gene ends were 2 bases for V and 10 bases for J; bases not matched to a gene: 6. The CDR3 DNA reads TGTGCCAGCAGTGACGGGGACAGCATGCCGCAGTATTTT. Its protein is CASSDGDSMPQYF.

The rearrangement links TRBV20-1 to TRBJ1-5; D is ambiguous. The germline V gene has CDR1 DFQATT and CDR2 SNEGSKA (reference sequence). The CDR3 extends over 11 amino acids. The V gene lost 3 bases and the J gene lost 6 bases, with 6 bases spanning the gap. CDR3 DNA sequence: TGCAGTGCTAGCCCGGGTCAGCCCCAGCATTTT. Amino acid sequence: CSASPGQPQHF.

This clone was counted between two and nine times. This chain connects TRBV2 to TRBJ1-2; 7 nucleotides align to TRBD1. CDR3 size: 14 residues. Germline-derived CDR1 and CDR2 are SNHLY and FYNNEI. J lost 4 bases, V lost 5 bases, and 7 bases had no gene match. CDR3 DNA: TGTGCCAGCAGTCAGAACAGGGGACGCTATGGCTACACCTTC. Its protein is CASSQNRGRYGYTF.

The CDR3 DNA follows: TGTGCCAGCAGCTTAGGAACAGTGAACACTGAAGCTTTCTTT. It specifies CASSLGTVNTEAFF. The rearrangement uses TRBV7-2 and TRBJ1-1; no reliable D call. CDR1 and CDR2 (germline): SGHTA, FQGNSA. The length of the CDR3 is 14 residues. V was shortened by 1 base and J by 0 bases, with 6 bases between the two germline ends.

The chain joins TRBV4-3 to TRBJ2-1, with a tentative D call TRBD2 (7 bases). Germline CDR1 and CDR2: LGHNA and YSLEER. The CDR3 has 15 residues. V lost 0 bases to trimming and J lost 9 bases, with 15 bases between them. CDR3: CASSQDFRGAGEQFF. The CDR3, as DNA: TGCGCCAGCAGCCAAGATTTCCGGGGGGCAGGTGAGCAGTTCTTC.

The chain combines TRBV7-9 with TRBJ1-6, with D possibly TRBD1 on 5 matching bases. Germline CDR1 reads SEHNR; CDR2 reads FQNEAQ (reference sequence). The CDR3 runs to 13 residues. V lost 5 bases and J 6 bases, leaving 8 bases between the germline ends. CDR3 residues: CASSRQSNSPLHF. The CDR3, as DNA: TGTGCCAGCAGCCGACAGAGTAATTCACCCCTCCACTTT.

This chain links TRBV18 with TRBJ1-6; D may be TRBD1 (5 bases). Trimming took off 2 bases at V and 7 bases at J, with 6 bases between the two ends. Germline V lookup: CDR1 KGHSH, CDR2 LQKENI. The CDR3 totals 13 residues. CDR3 region: CASSPDSNSPLHF. The CDR3 DNA is TGTGCCAGCTCACCAGACAGCAATTCACCCCTCCACTTT.

The chain links TRBV11-2 to TRBJ1-1; TRBD1 agrees at 7 bases. Germline-derived CDR1 and CDR2 are SGHAT and FQNNGV. The CDR3 runs to 15 residues. The trim removed 1 base at V and 4 bases at J, leaving 6 bases unmatched. As DNA, the CDR3 is TGTGCCAGCAGCTTAGTGCAAGGGGGCGTCACTGAAGCTTTCTTT. Residues: CASSLVQGGVTEAFF.

The chain uses TRBV9 and TRBJ2-3, with D possibly TRBD2 on 6 matching bases. V lost 0 bases, J lost 2 bases, and 19 bases lay in between. CDR3 size: 18 residues. The germline gives CDR1 SGDLS, CDR2 YYNGEE. For the CDR3, the DNA is TGTGCCAGCAGCGTAGGTAACTTCCGGCGGGGCCTCACAGATACGCAGTATTTT. It yields the protein CASSVGNFRRGLTDTQYF.

This CDR3 is CASSESRRIAAYF. For the CDR3, the DNA is TGTGCCAGCAGTGAATCTAGGAGGATAGCGGCGTACTTC. This chain links TRBV6-1 with TRBJ2-7, with D perhaps matching TRBD2 (6 bases). The CDR3 is made up of 13 amino acids. Germline CDR1 is MNHNS and CDR2 is SASEGT. The V and J ends lost 2 bases and 12 bases respectively, with 17 bases between them.

The rearrangement joins TRBV19 to TRBJ1-1; 9 bases map to TRBD1. The CDR3 loop spans 13 amino acids. Germline V gene sequence: CDR1 LNHDA, CDR2 SQIVND (reference sequence). V gave up 10 bases and J gave up 5 bases; unmatched junction bases: 8. The CDR3 DNA is TGTGCCACTTCGGACAGGGGAAGGACTGAAGCTTTCTTT. Translating gives CATSDRGRTEAFF.

The V call is TRBV10-1, the J call TRBJ1-1; 7 positions agree with TRBD1. J lost 3 bases, V lost 7 bases, and 5 bases had no gene match. Germline V gene sequence: CDR1 WNHNN, CDR2 SYGVQD (reference sequence). The CDR3 has 13 residues. The CDR3 loop is CASKNTGDTEAFF. In DNA, the CDR3 is TGCGCCAGCAAAAATACAGGGGACACTGAAGCTTTCTTT.

Turning to this clone: At one end, the junction sequence differs from germline, possibly due to a read error. The gene calls are TRBV6-1 and TRBJ2-1; D not resolved. CDR3 length: 15 residues. Germline CDR1 is MNHNS and CDR2 is SASEGT. The CDR3 nucleotides read TGTGCCAGCAGCGAAGCCCCTAACTCCTACAATGAGCAGTTCTTC. It yields the protein CASSEAPNSYNEQFF.

The gene calls are TRBV6-5 and TRBJ1-6; no reliable D call. Germline loops: CDR1 MNHEY, CDR2 SVGAGI. Trimming pared 2 bases from V and 8 bases from J, leaving 10 bases between. CDR3 size: 14 residues. The CDR3 DNA reads as TGTGCCAGCAGTTACCTCGCCGAGCATTCACCCCTCCACTTT. This codes for CASSYLAEHSPLHF.

There are a few counts of this clone. The genes are TRBV5-4 and TRBJ1-2; weak D call: TRBD1 (5 bases). Per germline, CDR1 SGHNT and CDR2 YYREEE (reference sequence). V was shortened by 1 base and J by 2 bases, with 12 bases between the two germline ends. This CDR3 contains 15 residues. CDR3 in amino acids: CASSLMGGVNYGYTF. The CDR3 DNA follows: TGTGCCAGCAGCTTGATGGGGGGTGTGAACTATGGCTACACCTTC.

The V call is TRBV5-5, the J call TRBJ2-7; 9 nucleotides agree with TRBD1. The CDR3 is 14 amino acids. CDR1 is SGHKS, CDR2 YYEKEE, per germline (reference sequence). The V and J ends lost 1 base and 3 bases, in that order; junction bases with no gene match: 2. The CDR3 loop is CASSLLDRGYEQYF. The CDR3, as DNA: TGTGCCAGCAGCTTGCTGGACAGGGGCTACGAGCAGTACTTC.

V usage is TRBV19 and J usage is TRBJ2-6, with a tentative D call TRBD1 (7 bases). Trimming stripped 1 base from V and 0 bases from J, with 13 bases between. The CDR3 sequence is 18 residues long. The germline CDR1 and CDR2 sequences are LNHDA and SQIVND (reference sequence). The CDR3 DNA is TGTGCCAGTAGTATAGTCAGGGGGGCGACCTCTGGGGCCAACGTCCTGACTTTC. Its protein product is CASSIVRGATSGANVLTF.

The CDR3 DNA follows: TGTGCCAGCAGCTTAGGGACAGACTCACCCCTCCACTTT. Translation: CASSLGTDSPLHF. The chain uses TRBV7-2 and TRBJ1-6, with a possible D match to TRBD1 (6 bases). This CDR3 contains 13 residues. The V gene's germline CDR1 is SGHTA and CDR2 FQGNSA. The ends were cut back, 1 base at V and 10 bases at J, with 8 bases in the middle.

This chain joins TRBV5-1 and TRBJ2-3, with TRBD2 matching over 9 bases. This CDR3 is built from 14 residues. J gave up 6 bases and V 9 bases, and 11 bases lay outside the gene matches. Germline V gene sequence: CDR1 SGHRS, CDR2 YFSETQ. The CDR3: CATSPGTSFDTQYF. As DNA, the CDR3 is TGCGCCACCTCCCCCGGGACTAGCTTTGATACGCAGTATTTT.

The chain employs TRBV2 and TRBJ2-7; 7 positions agree with TRBD2. J was trimmed by 5 bases and V by 4 bases; bases with no gene match: 2. Germline values: CDR1 SNHLY, CDR2 FYNNEI. This CDR3 is 12 amino acids long. The CDR3 here is CASSGTRHEQYF. DNA of the CDR3: TGTGCCAGCAGTGGGACTAGACACGAGCAGTACTTC. The whole variable domain, remainder taken from reference TRBV2 and TRBJ2-7, is EPEVTQTPSHQVTQMGQEVILRCVPISNHLYFYWYRQILGQKVEFLVSFYNNEISEKSEIFDDQFSVERPDGSNFTLKIRSTKLEDSAMYFCASSGTRHEQYFGPGTRLTVT.

This rearrangement joins TRBV5-4 to TRBJ2-3; 10 bases fit TRBD2. The germline V gene has CDR1 SGHNT and CDR2 YYREEE (reference sequence). The V and J ends lost 4 bases and 3 bases, in that order; junction bases with no gene match: 8. CDR3 length: 16 amino acids. As DNA, the CDR3 is TGTGCCAGCAGCCGAACGCTAGCGGGGGTAACAGATACGCAGTATTTT. This sequence encodes CASSRTLAGVTDTQYF.

V gene TRBV2 combines with J gene TRBJ1-2; 7 bases line up with TRBD1. With V trimmed by 6 bases and J by 2 bases, 6 bases remained unmatched. CDR1 and CDR2 (germline): SNHLY, FYNNEI. The CDR3 has 14 residues. Written as DNA, the CDR3 is TGTGCCAGCAGGCCCAGGACAGGAAACTATGGCTACACCTTC. Encoded protein: CASRPRTGNYGYTF.